The 27 T cell receptor beta chains presented below share a single source sample, sequenced in a study of T cells after yellow fever vaccination. TCRdb itself ran the 5' RACE reads through MiXCR, one entry per CDR3 protein. This table holds 450,000 to 650,000 distinct CDR3 sequences, less than 15% found once. The input for sequencing was PBMCs, taken on the day of the yellow fever booster vaccination. All receptors come from a young man who received the YFV17D yellow fever vaccine.

The chain uses TRBV6-1 and TRBJ2-5; 9 nucleotides align to TRBD2. The V and J ends lost 6 bases and 3 bases, in that order; junction bases with no gene match: 8. Germline CDR1 reads MNHNS; CDR2 reads SASEGT. CDR3 length: 15 amino acids. CDR3 loop: CASRDSGSGEETQYF. DNA of the CDR3: TGTGCCAGCAGAGATAGCGGGAGTGGAGAAGAGACCCAGTACTTC.

V is TRBV10-3 and J is TRBJ2-7, with a weak D call TRBD1 (6 bases). The CDR3 extends over 14 amino acids. The V end lost 6 bases, the J end lost 2 bases, and 14 bases lay between the germline ends. Per the germline V gene, CDR1 is ENHRY and CDR2 is SYGVKD. The CDR3 nucleotides read TGTGCCATCAGGGAACAGACAGGCGCCTACGAGCAGTACTTC. Translating it yields CAIREQTGAYEQYF.

The chain is built from TRBV30 and TRBJ2-1; possibly TRBD1 for D (6 bases). The CDR3 spans 14 residues. Trimming took off 0 bases at V and 4 bases at J, with 10 bases between the two ends. CDR1 and CDR2 from the germline V gene are GTSNPN and SVGIG (reference sequence). CDR3 loop: CAWSVLGQYNEQFF. The CDR3 DNA is TGTGCCTGGAGTGTCCTCGGACAGTACAATGAGCAGTTCTTC.

This clonotype was counted between two and nine times. The chain couples TRBV6-2 or TRBV6-3 to TRBJ1-4; no firm D call. The germline gives CDR1 MNHEY, CDR2 SVGEGT. This CDR3 has 15 amino acids. Deletions cut 7 bases from V and 10 bases from J, with 22 bases between. The CDR3 loop reads CASILGSGPAGKLFF. In nucleotides, the CDR3 is TGTGCCAGCATCCTAGGCTCTGGACCAGCCGGAAAACTGTTTTTT.

The rearrangement joins TRBV3-1 to TRBJ2-2; D might be TRBD1 or TRBD2, each matching 7 bases. Germline CDR1 is LGHDT and CDR2 is YNNKEL (reference sequence). The CDR3 loop spans 16 amino acids. V lost 1 base and J lost 5, with 14 bases in between. Here the CDR3 reads CASSQVGAGQTGELFF. The CDR3 coding sequence is TGTGCCAGCAGCCAAGTTGGAGCGGGACAGACCGGGGAGCTGTTTTTT.

A few counts support this clonotype. V and J are TRBV20-1 and TRBJ2-2; perhaps TRBD1 as D (5 bases). Germline CDR1 and CDR2: DFQATT and SNEGSKA (reference sequence). V dropped 1 base and J dropped 5 bases, with 11 bases sitting between them. The CDR3 runs 14 residues. DNA for the CDR3: TGCAGTGCTAGAGTAGGCCAGGGAACCGGGGAGCTGTTTTTT. Translating it yields CSARVGQGTGELFF.

The rearrangement uses TRBV7-9 and TRBJ2-3, with 12 nucleotides matching TRBD2. Trimming removed 5 bases from V and 4 bases from J; junction bases left unmatched: 7. CDR1 and CDR2 (germline): SEHNR, FQNEAQ (reference sequence). CDR3 length equals 16 residues. In DNA, the CDR3 is TGTGCCAGCAGCCGTAGGACTAGCGGGAACGCAGATACGCAGTATTTT. It specifies CASSRRTSGNADTQYF.

In its sample, this clonotype was seen a few times. This chain connects TRBV4-3 to TRBJ2-7; weak D call: TRBD1 (6 bases). From germline, CDR1 is LGHNA and CDR2 YSLEER. The CDR3 has 13 residues. V was cut by 1 base and J by 7 bases, with 11 bases left in between. As DNA, the CDR3 is TGCGCCAGCAGCCAAGTCCTTCAGGGGGAGCAGTACTTC. This translates into CASSQVLQGEQYF.

V and J are TRBV5-1 and TRBJ2-7; 7 bases are a match to TRBD2. The junction had 11 bases not matched to a gene; V was cut back by 1 base and J by 4 bases. The CDR3 totals 16 residues. The germline V gene encodes CDR1 SGHRS and CDR2 YFSETQ. CDR3 loop: CASSLLVGGSGYEQYF. CDR3 DNA: TGCGCCAGCAGCTTGTTAGTCGGCGGGAGCGGTTACGAGCAGTACTTC.

This chain uses TRBV20-1 with TRBJ1-5; no clear D. CDR3 length: 12 amino acids. Germline lookup yields CDR1 DFQATT and CDR2 SNEGSKA (reference sequence). Trimming stripped 3 bases from V and 9 bases from J, with 12 bases between. For the CDR3, the DNA is TGCAGTGCTAGCGACGGGTCGCCGCCCCAGCATTTT. It encodes CSASDGSPPQHF.

The genes are TRBV29-1 and TRBJ2-7; 10 bases line up with TRBD2. Germline V gene lookup returns CDR1 SQVTM and CDR2 ANQGSEA. The V and J ends lost 5 bases and 3 bases, in that order; junction bases with no gene match: 1. The CDR3 consists of 12 residues. The DNA for the CDR3 is TGCAGCGTTTCTAGCGGGAGCTACGAGCAGTACTTC. It encodes CSVSSGSYEQYF.

The chain uses TRBV6-2 or TRBV6-3 and TRBJ2-1; TRBD2 matches 12 bases. Trimming cost V 10 bases and J 4 bases; bases outside gene matches: 14. Germline-derived CDR1 and CDR2 are MNHEY and SVGEGT. There are 17 residues in the CDR3. CDR3 protein: CAIGLAGSQGGYNEQFF. CDR3 sequence (DNA): TGTGCCATCGGACTAGCGGGAAGCCAGGGGGGGTACAATGAGCAGTTCTTC.

V gene TRBV5-1 combines with J gene TRBJ2-2; tentative D call: TRBD1 (5 bases). The CDR3 has 15 residues. Per the germline V gene, CDR1 is SGHRS and CDR2 is YFSETQ. Trimming left V 4 bases short and J 6 bases short, with 16 bases between. CDR3 protein: CASSTDSQRAGELFF. CDR3 in DNA: TGCGCCAGCAGCACCGACAGCCAAAGAGCCGGGGAGCTGTTTTTT.

The chain carries TRBV5-1 and TRBJ2-4; perhaps D is TRBD1 or TRBD2 (5 bases each). The CDR3 is 14 residues long. The V gene's germline CDR1 is SGHRS and CDR2 YFSETQ. V lost 3 bases and J 9 bases, leaving 16 bases between the germline ends. The CDR3 sequence: CASSSGTLEVIQYF. The DNA of the CDR3 is TGCGCCAGCAGCTCCGGGACCTTAGAGGTCATTCAGTACTTC.

The rearrangement joins TRBV29-1 to TRBJ2-7; D tentatively reads TRBD1 or TRBD2 (5 bases each). The CDR3 length is 12 residues. Germline CDR1 is SQVTM and CDR2 is ANQGSEA. V dropped 5 bases and J dropped 4 bases, with 12 bases sitting between them. The CDR3 DNA reads TGCAGCGTTACCCGGGGCCGGTACGAGCAGTACTTC. It specifies CSVTRGRYEQYF.

This clonotype was counted a few times. The chain couples TRBV7-2 to TRBJ2-7, with D tentatively TRBD1 (5 bases). V shed 0 bases and J shed 2 bases, with 14 bases lying between them. Germline V gene lookup returns CDR1 SGHTA and CDR2 FQGNSA. This CDR3 is built from 16 residues. The CDR3 DNA is TGTGCCAGCAGCTTAGCACGGACACTGCTTACCTACGAGCAGTACTTC. It translates to CASSLARTLLTYEQYF.

V is TRBV6-2 or TRBV6-3 and J is TRBJ2-1; TRBD2 matches 10 bases. V shed 7 bases, J shed 3 bases, and the junction held 6 bases outside the gene matches. This CDR3 contains 15 residues. The germline gives CDR1 MNHEY, CDR2 SVGEGT. CDR3 in amino acids: CASNRWTSGYNEQFF. DNA of the CDR3: TGTGCCAGCAACCGGTGGACTAGCGGCTACAATGAGCAGTTCTTC.

V is TRBV14 and J is TRBJ2-7; TRBD2 aligns across 9 bases. This CDR3 region has 17 residues. Germline V gene lookup returns CDR1 SGHDN and CDR2 FVKESK. The ends lost 4 bases at V and 3 bases at J; junction bases unmatched: 13. CDR3: CASSPELAGPQGYEQYF. CDR3 coding DNA: TGTGCCAGCAGCCCTGAACTAGCGGGTCCCCAGGGCTACGAGCAGTACTTC.

This clonotype was counted ten times or more. The CDR3 loop reads CASSLFLQGYPDTIYF. CDR3 nucleotide sequence: TGTGCCAGCAGTTTATTTCTCCAGGGGTATCCTGACACCATATATTTT. V and J are TRBV28 and TRBJ1-3; TRBD1 is a possible D gene (6 bases). Germline CDR1 reads MDHEN; CDR2 reads SYDVKM. The CDR3 runs 16 residues. The germline V and J ends were trimmed by 1 base and 8 bases, with 18 bases remaining between them.

This clonotype was seen a few times. This sequence joins TRBV6-4 and TRBJ2-1, with D hard to call. The CDR3 runs to 15 residues. The V gene's germline CDR1 is MRHNA and CDR2 SNTAGT. Trimming took off 0 bases at V and 2 bases at J, with 8 bases between the two ends. CDR3 sequence (DNA): TGTGCCAGCAGTGACTCAGGGCCAGCCTACAATGAGCAGTTCTTC. This translates into CASSDSGPAYNEQFF.

The genes are TRBV12-3 or TRBV12-4 and TRBJ2-3, with 13 nucleotides matching TRBD2. V lost 7 bases to trimming and J lost 4 bases; unmatched junction nucleotides: 5. The CDR3 is 15 amino acids. The CDR3 sequence is CASNGLAGVSDTQYF. In DNA form, the CDR3 reads TGTGCCAGCAACGGACTAGCGGGAGTCTCAGATACGCAGTATTTT.

This clonotype was counted only a few times. This chain joins TRBV20-1 and TRBJ2-5, with D perhaps TRBD1 (5 bases). CDR3 length equals 14 residues. Germline CDR1 DFQATT, CDR2 SNEGSKA (reference sequence). Trimming removed 6 bases at V and 2 bases at J, with 16 bases between. The CDR3 coding sequence is TGCAGTGCCCACGTTCCAGGGCATCAAGAGACCCAGTACTTC. Encoded protein: CSAHVPGHQETQYF.

The rearrangement uses TRBV6-1 and TRBJ2-4; D possibly uses TRBD1 or TRBD2 (5 bases each). Trimming took 7 bases from V and 7 from J, leaving 23 bases between them. The germline V gene encodes CDR1 MNHNS and CDR2 SASEGT. This CDR3 has 16 residues. Here the CDR3 DNA reads TGTGCCAGCATGAAGAGGGACGGGGCGGGTGGGAACATTCAGTACTTC. It codes for CASMKRDGAGGNIQYF.

The chain uses TRBV15 and TRBJ2-1, with TRBD2 matching over 13 bases. The CDR3 runs 19 residues. With 3 bases clipped from V and 0 bases from J, the junction kept 8 bases outside the gene matches. The V gene's germline CDR1 is LNHNV and CDR2 YYDKDF (reference sequence). CDR3 residues: CATSRPGLAGISSYNEQFF. The CDR3 region has the DNA TGTGCCACCAGCAGGCCGGGACTAGCGGGAATCAGCTCCTACAATGAGCAGTTCTTC.

V gene TRBV29-1 combines with J gene TRBJ2-3; D gene unclear. Germline V CDR1 and CDR2: SQVTM, ANQGSEA. There are 14 residues in the CDR3. V was shortened by 6 bases and J by 0 bases, with 13 bases between the two germline ends. The CDR3 sequence: CSVEPGSSTDTQYF. Here the CDR3 DNA reads TGCAGCGTGGAACCAGGCTCTAGCACAGATACGCAGTATTTT.

The chain joins TRBV20-1 to TRBJ2-7; D is possibly TRBD1 (6 bases). Trimming took 3 bases from V and 9 from J, leaving 18 bases between them. The CDR3 consists of 13 residues. Germline V gives CDR1 DFQATT, CDR2 SNEGSKA (reference sequence). CDR3 sequence (DNA): TGCAGTGCTAGGTCAGGGGCTTTAACTGGGCAGTACTTC. This translates into CSARSGALTGQYF.

The J gene is TRBJ2-7, the V gene TRBV15, with D perhaps TRBD2 (6 bases). The CDR3 loop spans 13 amino acids. Germline CDR1 reads LNHNV; CDR2 reads YYDKDF (reference sequence). The V gene lost 0 bases and the J gene lost 7 bases, with 10 bases spanning the gap. CDR3 residues: CATSRDPGREQYF. Written as DNA, the CDR3 is TGTGCCACCAGCAGAGATCCGGGGAGGGAGCAGTACTTC.